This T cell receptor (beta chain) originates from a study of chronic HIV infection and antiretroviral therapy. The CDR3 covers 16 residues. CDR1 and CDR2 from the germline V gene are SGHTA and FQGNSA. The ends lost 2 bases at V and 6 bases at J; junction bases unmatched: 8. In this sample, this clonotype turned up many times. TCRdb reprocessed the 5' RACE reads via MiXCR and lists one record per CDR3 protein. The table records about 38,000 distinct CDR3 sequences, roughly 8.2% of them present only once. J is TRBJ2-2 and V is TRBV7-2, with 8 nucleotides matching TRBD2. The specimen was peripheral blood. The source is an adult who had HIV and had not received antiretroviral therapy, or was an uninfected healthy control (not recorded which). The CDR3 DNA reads TGTGCCAGCAGCTTATTACGGGAGGGCCCGGCCGGGGAGCTGTTTTTT. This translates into CASSLLREGPAGELFF. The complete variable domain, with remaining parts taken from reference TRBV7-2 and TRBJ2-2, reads GAGVSQSPSNKVTEKGKDVELRCDPISGHTALYWYRQSLGQGLEFLIYFQGNSAPDKSGLPSDRFSAERTGGSVSTLTIQRTQQEDSAVYLCASSLLREGPAGELFFGEGSRLTVL.